This TCR beta chain was observed in a study of Ad26.COV2.S vaccination and SARS-CoV-2 variants. Study at large: Into the muscle, Ad26.COV2.S was dosed once or twice, 56 days apart.

Measured with immunoSEQ multiplex PCR; TCRdb has only the in-frame clones, and not every one. Of roughly 390,000 clones listed, approximately 86% were seen once; the top ten hold about 3.6%. Treatment given: about 20 received Ad26.COV2.S at low or high dose, single or two shots; about 5 received placebo; per-sample allocation not given. Specimens were obtained on day 63 following the first vaccine or placebo injection. This clonotype originated in a person between 18 and 60 years old who received the Ad26.COV2.S COVID-19 vaccine or a placebo. Sequences were derived from peripheral blood, sampled in a trial of Ad26.COV2.S vaccine versus placebo.

The CDR3 region has the DNA TGCGCCAGCAGCTCCGACAGGGCAGGGGACACTGAAGCTTTCTTT. Translating it yields CASSSDRAGDTEAFF. The chain links TRBV5-1 to TRBJ1-1; 7 positions agree with TRBD1. V lost 3 bases to trimming and J lost 3 bases; unmatched junction nucleotides: 8. The germline V gene encodes CDR1 SGHRS and CDR2 YFSETQ. This CDR3 region has 15 residues.